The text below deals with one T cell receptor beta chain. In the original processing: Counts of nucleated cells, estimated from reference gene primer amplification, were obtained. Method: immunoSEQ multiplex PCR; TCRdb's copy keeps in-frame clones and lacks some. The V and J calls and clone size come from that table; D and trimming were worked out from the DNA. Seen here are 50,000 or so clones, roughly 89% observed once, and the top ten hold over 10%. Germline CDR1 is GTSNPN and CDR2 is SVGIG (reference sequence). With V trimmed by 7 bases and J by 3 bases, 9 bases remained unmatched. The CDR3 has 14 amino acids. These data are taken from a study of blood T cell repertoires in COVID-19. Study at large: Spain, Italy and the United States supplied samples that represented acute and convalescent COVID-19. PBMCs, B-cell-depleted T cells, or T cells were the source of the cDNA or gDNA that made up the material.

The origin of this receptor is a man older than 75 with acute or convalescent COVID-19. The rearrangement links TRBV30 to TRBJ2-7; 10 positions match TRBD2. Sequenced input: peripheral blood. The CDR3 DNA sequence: TGTGCCTCGAACGGACTAGCGGCCGGCTACGAGCAGTACTTC. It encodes CASNGLAAGYEQYF.